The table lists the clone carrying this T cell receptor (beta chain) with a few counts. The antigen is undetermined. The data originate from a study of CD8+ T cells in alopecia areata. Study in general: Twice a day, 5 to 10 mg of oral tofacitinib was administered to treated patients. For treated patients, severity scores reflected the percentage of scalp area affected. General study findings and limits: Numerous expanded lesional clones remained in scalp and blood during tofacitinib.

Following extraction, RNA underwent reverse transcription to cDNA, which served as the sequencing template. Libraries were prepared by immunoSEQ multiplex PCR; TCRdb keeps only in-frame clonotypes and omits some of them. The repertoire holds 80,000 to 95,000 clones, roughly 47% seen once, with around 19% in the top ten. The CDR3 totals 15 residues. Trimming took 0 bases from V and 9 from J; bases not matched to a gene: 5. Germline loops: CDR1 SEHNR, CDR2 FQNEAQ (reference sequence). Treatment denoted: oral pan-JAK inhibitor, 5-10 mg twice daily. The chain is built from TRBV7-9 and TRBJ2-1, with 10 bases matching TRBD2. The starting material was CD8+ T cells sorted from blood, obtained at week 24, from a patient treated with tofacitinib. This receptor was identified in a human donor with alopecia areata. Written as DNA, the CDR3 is TGTGCCAGCAGCTTAGCGAGCGGGAGGGCCACTGAGCAGTTCTTC. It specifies CASSLASGRATEQFF. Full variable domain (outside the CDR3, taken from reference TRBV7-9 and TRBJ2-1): DTGVSQNPRHKITKRGQNVTFRCDPISEHNRLYWYRQTLGQGPEFLTYFQNEAQLEKSRLLSDRFSAERPKGSFSTLEIQRTEQGDSAMYLCASSLASGRATEQFFGPGTRLTVL.